The 30 T cell receptor beta chains reported below all come from one sample, sequenced in a study of blood T cell repertoires in COVID-19. The repertoire was sequenced with immunoSEQ multiplex PCR; TCRdb's copy has only in-frame clones and lacks some. The profile shows a few hundred thousand clones, approximately 78% of them singletons. Sequences were obtained from peripheral blood. These receptors all come from a woman between 65 and 79 years old with COVID-19, enrolled during active disease.

The V call is TRBV19, the J call TRBJ1-5, with 7 bases identical to TRBD1. The CDR3 is 14 residues long. V shed 4 bases and J 7 bases; nucleotides not matched to a gene: 7. The germline CDR1 and CDR2 sequences are LNHDA and SQIVND (reference sequence). CDR3 region: CASSSGQARQPQHF. CDR3 sequence (DNA): TGTGCCAGTAGTAGTGGACAGGCCAGACAGCCCCAGCATTTT. Using reference TRBV19 and TRBJ1-5 for the parts outside the CDR3, the full variable domain is DGGITQSPKYLFRKEGQNVTLSCEQNLNHDAMYWYRQDPGQGLRLIYYSQIVNDFQKGDIAEGYSVSREKKESFPLTVTSAQKNPTAFYLCASSSGQARQPQHFGDGTRLSIL.

The rearrangement uses TRBV6-5 and TRBJ2-7; no clear D gene. Germline V gene sequence: CDR1 MNHEY, CDR2 SVGAGI. The CDR3 sequence is 16 residues long. V gave up 0 bases and J gave up 2 bases, with 14 bases separating them. The CDR3 coding sequence is TGTGCCAGCAGTTACTCGCCCGGGTCAGCAGCCTACGAGCAGTACTTC. It translates to CASSYSPGSAAYEQYF.

A few counts support this clone. The chain links TRBV5-1 to TRBJ2-3; tentatively, D is TRBD1 (5 bases). Germline V gene data show CDR1 as SGHRS and CDR2 as YFSETQ. This CDR3 has 15 amino acids. The V end was cut by 0 bases, the J end by 6 bases, with 14 bases between. The CDR3 protein is CASSLGQLRADTQYF. Here the CDR3 DNA reads TGCGCCAGCAGCTTGGGACAGTTAAGAGCGGATACGCAGTATTTT.

This chain connects TRBV28 to TRBJ1-5; D gene uncertain. The CDR3 is made up of 14 amino acids. CDR1 and CDR2 (germline): MDHEN, SYDVKM. Trimming cost V 6 bases and J 9 bases, with 18 bases left between them. This CDR3 reads CASSSPQAFSPQHF. CDR3 bases: TGTGCCAGCAGCTCTCCCCAAGCTTTCTCGCCCCAGCATTTT.

The CDR3 coding sequence is TGTGCCAGCAGCGCCCAACTTAGTATTAGCGTGGCGGAGACCCAGTACTTC. Its translation is CASSAQLSISVAETQYF. The rearrangement uses TRBV11-2 and TRBJ2-5, with a possible D match to TRBD2 (5 bases). The CDR3 runs 17 residues. V shed 5 bases and J shed 5 bases, with 24 bases lying between them. The V gene's germline CDR1 is SGHAT and CDR2 FQNNGV. Full variable domain (rest looked up from reference TRBV11-2 and TRBJ2-5): EAGVAQSPRYKIIEKRQSVAFWCNPISGHATLYWYQQILGQGPKLLIQFQNNGVVDDSQLPKDRFSAERLKGVDSTLKIQPAKLEDSAVYLCASSAQLSISVAETQYFGPGTRLLVL.

J is TRBJ2-2 and V is TRBV5-4, with 8 bases that match TRBD2. The CDR3 totals 16 residues. The trim removed 4 bases at V and 2 bases at J, leaving 7 bases unmatched. The germline V gene has CDR1 SGHNT and CDR2 YYREEE (reference sequence). This CDR3 is CASSTRTSLNTGELFF. CDR3 nucleotides: TGTGCCAGCAGCACCAGGACTAGCCTTAACACCGGGGAGCTGTTTTTT.

The V call is TRBV2, the J call TRBJ2-3; D ambiguous. Germline-derived CDR1 and CDR2 are SNHLY and FYNNEI. The CDR3 loop spans 13 amino acids. Trimming removed 0 bases at V and 6 bases at J, with 7 bases between. The CDR3 loop is CASSEAYRDTQYF. As DNA, the CDR3 is TGTGCCAGCAGTGAAGCCTATCGGGATACGCAGTATTTT.

The chain uses TRBV3-1 (or the pseudogene TRBV3-2) and TRBJ2-3, with 14 bases identical to TRBD2. J lost 6 bases, V lost 3 bases, and 2 bases had no gene match. Germline lookup yields CDR1 LGHDT and CDR2 YNNKEL (reference sequence). The CDR3 loop spans 15 amino acids. DNA for the CDR3: TGTGCCAGCAGCCATAGACTAGCGGGGGGGGATACGCAGTATTTT. The encoded protein is CASSHRLAGGDTQYF.

The genes are TRBV18 and TRBJ1-1; TRBD1 matches at 8 bases. After removal of 5 bases from V and 2 bases from J, the junction contained 10 bases not matched to a gene. In germline, CDR1 is KGHSH, CDR2 LQKENI. The CDR3 is made up of 16 amino acids. The CDR3 protein is CASSGQGRTSNTEAFF. CDR3 DNA: TGTGCCAGCTCAGGACAGGGCCGGACCTCTAACACTGAAGCTTTCTTT. The entire variable domain, with the rest obtained from reference TRBV18 and TRBJ1-1, is as follows: NAGVMQNPRHLVRRRGQEARLRCSPMKGHSHVYWYRQLPEEGLKFMVYLQKENIIDESGMPKERFSAEFPKEGPSILRIQQVVRGDSAAYFCASSGQGRTSNTEAFFGQGTRLTVV.

This chain links TRBV2 with TRBJ1-1; 7 bases fit TRBD1. Trimming removed 7 bases from V and 6 bases from J; junction bases left unmatched: 5. This CDR3 is 12 amino acids long. CDR1 SNHLY and CDR2 FYNNEI come from the germline V gene. The CDR3 DNA sequence: TGTGCCAGCAATAGGGACAGCTCTGAAGCTTTCTTT. As protein: CASNRDSSEAFF.

In its sample, this clone was seen once. The chain is built from TRBV13 and TRBJ2-1, with 9 bases that match TRBD2. J gave up 5 bases and V 3 bases, and 14 bases lay outside the gene matches. The V gene's germline CDR1 is PRHDT and CDR2 FYEKMQ (reference sequence). This CDR3 contains 18 residues. The CDR3 is CASSFGGRALGRDNEQFF. Here the CDR3 DNA reads TGTGCCAGCAGCTTTGGCGGGAGGGCCCTAGGGCGGGACAATGAGCAGTTCTTC.

The chain employs TRBV28 and TRBJ2-7; D is possibly TRBD1 (5 bases). Germline V gene sequence: CDR1 MDHEN, CDR2 SYDVKM. V lost 6 bases to trimming and J lost 3 bases, with 18 bases between them. The CDR3 is made up of 15 amino acids. The CDR3 loop is CASSPPKTDLYEQYF. DNA of the CDR3: TGTGCCAGCAGCCCCCCCAAGACAGATCTCTACGAGCAGTACTTC.

This clone was detected once. The chain recombines TRBV7-2 with TRBJ1-2; 8 nucleotides match TRBD1. J lost 7 bases, V lost 5 bases, and 6 bases had no gene match. The CDR3 is made up of 13 amino acids. CDR1 is SGHTA, CDR2 FQGNSA, per germline. The CDR3 loop is CASSTDRVIGYTF. The CDR3 region has the DNA TGTGCCAGCAGCACGGACAGGGTGATTGGCTACACCTTC.

The chain has TRBV7-2 and TRBJ2-1; D perhaps matches TRBD2 (5 bases). CDR1 is SGHTA, CDR2 FQGNSA, per germline. This CDR3 has 14 residues. Trimming left V 4 bases short and J 4 bases short, with 11 bases between. The CDR3 region has the DNA TGTGCCAGCAGCTCCGGACTGATTTACAATGAGCAGTTCTTC. Its translation is CASSSGLIYNEQFF.

This clone showed up just once. The rearrangement joins TRBV25-1 to TRBJ1-3; the match to TRBD1 covers 7 bases. The ends lost 4 bases at V and 0 bases at J; junction bases unmatched: 6. Germline CDR1 is MGHDK and CDR2 is SYGVNS. The CDR3 totals 16 residues. The CDR3 loop is CASSGRDRSSGNTIYF. The CDR3 DNA sequence: TGTGCCAGCAGTGGACGGGACAGAAGCTCTGGAAACACCATATATTTT.

The chain uses TRBV7-2 and TRBJ2-1; D is undetermined. With 3 bases removed from V and 5 bases from J, the gap between germline ends came to 11 bases. The CDR3 contains 14 residues. Germline V CDR1 and CDR2: SGHTA, FQGNSA. In DNA form, the CDR3 reads TGTGCCAGCAGCTTTGAGCTCCCGGACAATGAGCAGTTCTTC. Protein product: CASSFELPDNEQFF.

The rearrangement links TRBV7-2 to TRBJ1-6; 8 nucleotides match TRBD1. The germline V gene has CDR1 SGHTA and CDR2 FQGNSA. The trim removed 2 bases at V and 6 bases at J, leaving 3 bases unmatched. This CDR3 is built from 15 residues. The CDR3 is CASSLLTGVNSPLHF. CDR3 DNA: TGTGCCAGCAGCTTATTGACAGGGGTTAATTCACCCCTCCACTTT.

CDR3: CASSSTGRTEAFF. CDR3 bases: TGTGCCAGCAGCTCGACAGGGCGCACTGAAGCTTTCTTT. The chain combines TRBV5-6 with TRBJ1-1, with TRBD1 identical over 7 bases. This CDR3 spans 13 amino acids. The junction had 3 bases not matched to a gene; V was cut back by 3 bases and J by 4 bases. Germline CDR1 and CDR2: SGHDT and YYEEEE.

This rearrangement joins TRBV27 to TRBJ2-7; D remains ambiguous. V lost 5 bases to trimming and J lost 3 bases, with 11 bases between them. CDR1 is MNHEY and CDR2 is SMNVEV in the germline V gene (reference sequence). This CDR3 is 13 amino acids long. CDR3 residues: CASSPDNGYEQYF. The CDR3 region has the DNA TGTGCCAGCAGTCCCGACAACGGCTACGAGCAGTACTTC.

The CDR3 spells CAWEAGAEAFF. CDR3 DNA: TGTGCCTGGGAAGCCGGGGCTGAAGCTTTCTTT. The genes are TRBV30 and TRBJ1-1; D ambiguous. V was pared by 5 bases and J by 6 bases, with 10 bases between. CDR1 and CDR2 from the germline V gene are GTSNPN and SVGIG (reference sequence). This CDR3 is built from 11 residues.

This chain uses TRBV9 with TRBJ1-3; 9 nucleotides match TRBD1. The germline V gene encodes CDR1 SGDLS and CDR2 YYNGEE. The CDR3 has 17 residues. The junction had 9 bases not matched to a gene; V was cut back by 4 bases and J by 1 base. In DNA form, the CDR3 reads TGTGCCAGCAGCCCCCGAAGACAGGGGGAATCTGGAAACACCATATATTTT. Translated: CASSPRRQGESGNTIYF.

The rearrangement links TRBV4-3 to TRBJ2-2; TRBD2 aligns across 7 bases. There are 18 residues in the CDR3. Unmatched junction bases numbered 12, after V lost 2 bases and J lost 3 bases. Germline-derived CDR1 and CDR2 are LGHNA and YSLEER. CDR3 loop: CASSQKTVASGYTGELFF. The CDR3 DNA is TGCGCCAGCAGCCAAAAAACCGTTGCTAGCGGATACACCGGGGAGCTGTTTTTT.

V usage is TRBV2 and J usage is TRBJ1-1, with TRBD1 as a possible D gene (5 bases). With 3 bases removed from V and 7 bases from J, the gap between germline ends came to 9 bases. There are 12 residues in the CDR3. From germline, CDR1 is SNHLY and CDR2 FYNNEI. The CDR3 protein is CASSESGLEAFF. The CDR3 DNA is TGTGCCAGCAGTGAGTCAGGGCTTGAAGCTTTCTTT.

The chain employs TRBV19 and TRBJ2-1, with 10 nucleotides matching TRBD2. V was clipped by 6 bases and J by 0 bases; unmatched bases: 5. Per germline, CDR1 LNHDA and CDR2 SQIVND (reference sequence). CDR3 length: 16 residues. The CDR3 region is CASSRLAGSSYNEQFF. CDR3 DNA: TGTGCCAGTAGCAGACTAGCGGGTAGCTCCTACAATGAGCAGTTCTTC.

The rearrangement links TRBV5-1 to TRBJ2-5, with 8 bases aligning to TRBD1. The germline V gene has CDR1 SGHRS and CDR2 YFSETQ. CDR3 size: 14 residues. V shed 2 bases and J 5 bases; nucleotides not matched to a gene: 5. The CDR3 region is CASSLTGGMETQYF. As DNA, the CDR3 is TGCGCCAGCAGCTTAACAGGGGGGATGGAGACCCAGTACTTC.

This chain uses TRBV10-2 with TRBJ2-7; 13 nucleotides match TRBD2. The CDR3 is 16 amino acids. The trim removed 3 bases at V and 4 bases at J, leaving 6 bases unmatched. Germline CDR1 and CDR2: WSHSY and SAAADI. CDR3 bases: TGCGCCAGCAGTGACTCCGGACTAGCGGGAGAGTACGAGCAGTACTTC. Protein product: CASSDSGLAGEYEQYF.

This clone turned up a few times. The CDR3 DNA reads as TGCGCCAGCAGTGAGTTGGGGGGGGCTGGACAGCCCCAGCATTTT. Translated, it gives CASSELGGAGQPQHF. The J gene is TRBJ1-5, the V gene TRBV10-2; D might be TRBD1 (6 bases). CDR3 length: 15 amino acids. Germline V lookup: CDR1 WSHSY, CDR2 SAAADI. Trimming stripped 1 base from V and 7 bases from J, with 14 bases between.

V is TRBV28 and J is TRBJ2-7; tentatively, D is TRBD1 (5 bases). CDR3 length: 14 residues. Per germline, CDR1 MDHEN and CDR2 SYDVKM. V shed 5 bases and J shed 6 bases, with 17 bases lying between them. CDR3 amino acids: CASSVGQGWGEQYF. CDR3 DNA: TGTGCCAGCAGTGTGGGGCAGGGATGGGGCGAGCAGTACTTC. Supplemented by reference TRBV28 and TRBJ2-7, the full variable domain reads DVKVTQSSRYLVKRTGEKVFLECVQDMDHENMFWYRQDPGLGLRLIYFSYDVKMKEKGDIPEGYSVSREKKERFSLILESASTNQTSMYLCASSVGQGWGEQYFGPGTRLTVT.

The chain links TRBV19 to TRBJ2-3; D is ambiguous. Germline V lookup: CDR1 LNHDA, CDR2 SQIVND (reference sequence). The CDR3 runs to 14 residues. With 6 bases removed from V and 0 bases from J, the gap between germline ends came to 10 bases. The CDR3 DNA sequence: TGTGCCAGTAGAATGAGACTGAGCACAGATACGCAGTATTTT. Protein sequence: CASRMRLSTDTQYF.

This clone was counted a single time. This chain connects TRBV5-1 to TRBJ2-7; possibly TRBD1 for D (5 bases). CDR1 SGHRS and CDR2 YFSETQ come from the germline V gene. The CDR3 is made up of 15 amino acids. Trimming left V 3 bases short and J 3 bases short, with 16 bases between. CDR3 loop: CASSSGKGAHYEQYF. The DNA for the CDR3 is TGCGCCAGCAGCTCCGGTAAAGGGGCCCACTACGAGCAGTACTTC.